This entry is about one TCR beta chain. This clonotype has just a few counts. Its antigen remains undetermined. No base qualities exist here, and no much larger clone lies one base off it. In the paper's terms, the treatment or condition label means: in vitro stimulation with specific CMV peptide epitopes to enrich CMV-specific T cells. This record comes from a study of T cell repertoires in cytomegalovirus infection (dated by TCRdb to the late 2010s). Regarding the complete study: Peptide stimulations targeted recently identified HLA-C-restricted CMV epitopes, whose presentation resists viral immunomodulation, together with well-studied HLA-B-restricted epitopes. Because public TCR beta signatures pointed to carriage of CMV infection together with the matching HLA type, the HLA type of each donor mattered for the analysis.

Trimming costs V 3 bases and J 3 bases, and their ends lie 18 bases apart. Its CDR3 holds 17 amino acids, cysteine through phenylalanine. Only the CDR3 DNA is retained, 51 bases long and in frame from the first base. Findings and caveats that apply to the study as a whole: Cumulative frequency of public TCR beta family members discriminated carriers of CMV infection plus the relevant HLA type in this cohort and an independent 352-donor cohort. The ex vivo response was dominated by HLA-C-restricted CMV-specific TCR beta clonotypes, and the single most frequent clonotype in two of eight donors was supplied by these HLA-C-restricted clonotypes.

Data came from an Illumina HiSeq 1500. TCRdb cleaned the public reads at Q25 with fastp, built clones with MiXCR and kept in-frame beta chains. For every CDR3 protein sequence, its rows merge into one entry that carries the most common genes and DNA. This sample has approximately 270,000 distinct CDR3 sequences in its table, and less than 25% of those were observed once. The ten largest clones take up roughly 20% of the sample. The chain links TRBV12-3 or TRBV12-4 with TRBJ2-1; the D gene may be TRBD1 or TRBD2, since each aligns over 6 bases. The source is a human donor in good health (CMV status not recorded). Some clones in this sample may be carry-over from other donors' samples. The material was cultured PBMCs, obtained from culture after CMV antigen stimulation. The sequenced DNA: TGTGCCAGCAGTTTTGGGAGGACAGCGATCTACTACAATGAGCAGTTCTTC. Its translation reads: CASSFGRTAIYYNEQFF.